This T cell receptor (beta chain) emerged from a study of blood T cell repertoires in COVID-19. Study-level information: In each case, the material was cDNA or gDNA derived from T cells, B-cell-depleted T cells, or PBMCs.

The length of the CDR3 is 13 residues. The ends were cut back, 9 bases at V and 2 bases at J, with 12 bases in the middle. Germline V gene sequence: CDR1 LNHNV, CDR2 YYDKDF (reference sequence). In the original workflow: It was from reference gene primer amplification that nucleated cell counts were estimated. Measured with immunoSEQ multiplex PCR; TCRdb has only the in-frame clones, and not every one. V, J and clone size are those of that table, while D and trimming were read from the DNA. The data hold over 300,000 clones, with over 75% observed a single time. Participants spanned ages about 18 to 90 years and resided in roughly 22 US areas.

V gene TRBV15 combines with J gene TRBJ2-3; the D gene is possibly TRBD1 (6 bases). The origin of this receptor is a woman aged 40-49 years who had recovered from COVID-19. The sample consisted of PBMCs or T cells enriched from blood (not recorded which). DNA for the CDR3: TGTGCCACACGGGACACCCCCACAGATACGCAGTATTTT. Amino acid sequence: CATRDTPTDTQYF.